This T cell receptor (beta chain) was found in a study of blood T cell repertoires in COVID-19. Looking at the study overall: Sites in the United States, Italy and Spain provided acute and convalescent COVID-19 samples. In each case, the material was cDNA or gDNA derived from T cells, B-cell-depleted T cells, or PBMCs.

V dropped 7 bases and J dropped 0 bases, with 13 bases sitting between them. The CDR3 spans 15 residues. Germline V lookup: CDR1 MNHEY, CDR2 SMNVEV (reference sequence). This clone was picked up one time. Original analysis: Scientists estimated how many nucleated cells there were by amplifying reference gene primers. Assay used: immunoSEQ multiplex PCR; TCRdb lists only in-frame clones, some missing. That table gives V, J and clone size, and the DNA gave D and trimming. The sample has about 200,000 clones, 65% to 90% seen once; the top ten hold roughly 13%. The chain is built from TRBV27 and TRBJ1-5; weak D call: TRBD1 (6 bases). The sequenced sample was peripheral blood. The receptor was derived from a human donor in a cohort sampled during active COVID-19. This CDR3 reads CASKQQGISNQPQHF. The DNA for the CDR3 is TGTGCCAGCAAGCAACAGGGAATTAGCAATCAGCCCCAGCATTTT.